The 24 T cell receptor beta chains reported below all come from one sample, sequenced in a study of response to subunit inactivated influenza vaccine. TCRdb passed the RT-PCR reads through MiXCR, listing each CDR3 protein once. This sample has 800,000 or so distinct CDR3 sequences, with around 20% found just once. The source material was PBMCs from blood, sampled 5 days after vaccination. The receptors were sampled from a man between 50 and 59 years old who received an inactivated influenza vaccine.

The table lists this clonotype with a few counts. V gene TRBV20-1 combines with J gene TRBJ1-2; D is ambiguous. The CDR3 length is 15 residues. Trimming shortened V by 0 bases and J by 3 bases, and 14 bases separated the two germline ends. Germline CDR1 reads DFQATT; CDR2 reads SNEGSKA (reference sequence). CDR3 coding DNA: TGCAGTGCTAGAGATCCATTAGTCCCTCACTATGGCTACACCTTC. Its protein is CSARDPLVPHYGYTF.

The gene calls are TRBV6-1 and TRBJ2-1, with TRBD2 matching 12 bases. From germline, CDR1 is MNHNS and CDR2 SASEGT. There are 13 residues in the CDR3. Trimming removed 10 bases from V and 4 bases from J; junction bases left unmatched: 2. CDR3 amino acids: CATTSGGYNEQFF. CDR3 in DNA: TGTGCCACTACTAGCGGGGGGTACAATGAGCAGTTCTTC.

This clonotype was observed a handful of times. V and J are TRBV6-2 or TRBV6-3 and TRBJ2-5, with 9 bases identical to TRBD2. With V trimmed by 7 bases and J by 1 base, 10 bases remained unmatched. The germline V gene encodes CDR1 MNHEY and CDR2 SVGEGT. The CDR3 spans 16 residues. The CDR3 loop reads CASNVGGLAPQETQYF. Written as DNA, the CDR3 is TGTGCCAGCAATGTCGGGGGACTAGCCCCCCAAGAGACCCAGTACTTC.

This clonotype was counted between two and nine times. The CDR3 region has the DNA TGCGCCAGCAGCCGTCAACCCCGGGACAGCTACTACGAGCAGTACTTC. Its translation: CASSRQPRDSYYEQYF. J is TRBJ2-7 and V is TRBV5-1; 7 positions agree with TRBD1. Germline trimming cut 4 bases from V and 3 bases from J; bases unmatched to any gene: 13. CDR1 and CDR2 (germline): SGHRS, YFSETQ. The CDR3 spans 16 residues.

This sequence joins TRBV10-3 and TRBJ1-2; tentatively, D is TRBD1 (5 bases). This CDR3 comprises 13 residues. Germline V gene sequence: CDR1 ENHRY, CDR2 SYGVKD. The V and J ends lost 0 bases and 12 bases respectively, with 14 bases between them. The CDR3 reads CAISESGRELNTF. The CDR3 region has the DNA TGTGCCATCAGTGAGTCGGGCAGGGAGCTGAACACCTTC.

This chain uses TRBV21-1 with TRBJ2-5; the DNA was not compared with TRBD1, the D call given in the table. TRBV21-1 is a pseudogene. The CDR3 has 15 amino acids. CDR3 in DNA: TGTGCCAGCAGCAAACTCCCGGGACAGGGTCAGACCCAGTACTTC. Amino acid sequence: CASSKLPGQGQTQYF.

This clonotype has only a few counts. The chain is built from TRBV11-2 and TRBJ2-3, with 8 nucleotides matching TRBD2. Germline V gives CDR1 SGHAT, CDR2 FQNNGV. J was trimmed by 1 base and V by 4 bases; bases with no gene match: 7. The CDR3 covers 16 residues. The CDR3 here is CASSSPFSGGTDTQYF. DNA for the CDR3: TGTGCCAGCAGCTCGCCGTTTAGCGGGGGCACAGATACGCAGTATTTT.

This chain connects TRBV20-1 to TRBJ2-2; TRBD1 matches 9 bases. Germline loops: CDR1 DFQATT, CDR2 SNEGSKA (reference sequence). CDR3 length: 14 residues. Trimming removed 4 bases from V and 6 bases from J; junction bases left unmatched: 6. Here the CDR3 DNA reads TGCAGTGCTAAAAACAGGGGGCGGGCCGGGGAGCTGTTTTTT. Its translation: CSAKNRGRAGELFF.

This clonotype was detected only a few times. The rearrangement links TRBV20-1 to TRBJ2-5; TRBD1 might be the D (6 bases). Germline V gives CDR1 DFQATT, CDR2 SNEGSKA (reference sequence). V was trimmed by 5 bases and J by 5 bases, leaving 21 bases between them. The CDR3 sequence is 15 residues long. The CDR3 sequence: CSASGQGIPPETQYF. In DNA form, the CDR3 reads TGCAGTGCTTCCGGGCAGGGGATCCCTCCGGAGACCCAGTACTTC.

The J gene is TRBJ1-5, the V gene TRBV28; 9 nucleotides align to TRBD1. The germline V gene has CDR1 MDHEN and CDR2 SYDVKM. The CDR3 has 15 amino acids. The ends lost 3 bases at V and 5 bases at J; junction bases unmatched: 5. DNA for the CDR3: TGTGCCAGCAGTTTTTGGACAGGGGATTATCAGCCCCAGCATTTT. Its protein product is CASSFWTGDYQPQHF.

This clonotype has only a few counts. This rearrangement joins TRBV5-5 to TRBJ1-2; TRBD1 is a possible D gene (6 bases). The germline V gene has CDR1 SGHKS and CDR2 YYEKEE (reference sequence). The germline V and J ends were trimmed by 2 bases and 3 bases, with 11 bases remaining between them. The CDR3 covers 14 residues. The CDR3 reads CASSFVTGDYGYTF. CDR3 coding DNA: TGTGCCAGCAGCTTTGTGACAGGCGACTATGGCTACACCTTC.

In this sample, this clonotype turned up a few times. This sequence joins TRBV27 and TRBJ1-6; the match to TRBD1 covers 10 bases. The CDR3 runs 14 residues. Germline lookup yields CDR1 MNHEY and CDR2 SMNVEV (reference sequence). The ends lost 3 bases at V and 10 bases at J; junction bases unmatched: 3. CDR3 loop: CASSLTGGYSPLHF. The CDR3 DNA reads TGTGCCAGCAGTTTGACAGGGGGCTACTCACCCCTCCACTTT.

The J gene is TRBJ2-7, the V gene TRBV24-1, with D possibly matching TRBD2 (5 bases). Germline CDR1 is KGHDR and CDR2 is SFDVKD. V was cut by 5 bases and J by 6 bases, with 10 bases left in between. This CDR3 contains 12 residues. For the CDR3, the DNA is TGTGCCACCAGTGGGTCGGGGAGCGAGCAGTACTTC. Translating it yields CATSGSGSEQYF.

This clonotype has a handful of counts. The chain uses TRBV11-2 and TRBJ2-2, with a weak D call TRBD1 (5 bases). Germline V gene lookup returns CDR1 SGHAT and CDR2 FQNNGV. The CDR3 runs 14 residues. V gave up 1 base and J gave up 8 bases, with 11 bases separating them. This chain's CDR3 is CASSLGRVPGELFF. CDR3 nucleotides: TGTGCCAGCAGCTTAGGCAGGGTACCGGGGGAGCTGTTTTTT.

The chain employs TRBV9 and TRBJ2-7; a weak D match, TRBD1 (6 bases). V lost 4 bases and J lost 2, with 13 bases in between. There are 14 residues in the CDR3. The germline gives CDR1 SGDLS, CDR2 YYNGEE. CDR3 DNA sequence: TGTGCCAGCAGCACGACAGGCCGAGCCTACGAGCAGTACTTC. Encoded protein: CASSTTGRAYEQYF.

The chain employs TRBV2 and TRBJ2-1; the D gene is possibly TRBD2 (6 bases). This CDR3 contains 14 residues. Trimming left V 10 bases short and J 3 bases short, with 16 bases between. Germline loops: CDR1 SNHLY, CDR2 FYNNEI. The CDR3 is CAITQSGVYNEQFF. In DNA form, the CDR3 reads TGTGCCATCACCCAATCGGGGGTCTACAATGAGCAGTTCTTC.

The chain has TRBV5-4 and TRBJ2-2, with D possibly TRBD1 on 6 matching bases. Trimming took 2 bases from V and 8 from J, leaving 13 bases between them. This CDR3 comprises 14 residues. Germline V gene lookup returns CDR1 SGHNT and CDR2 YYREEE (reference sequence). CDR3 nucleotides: TGTGCCAGCAGCTTCGGCGACAGGCTGGGGGAGCTGTTTTTT. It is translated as CASSFGDRLGELFF.

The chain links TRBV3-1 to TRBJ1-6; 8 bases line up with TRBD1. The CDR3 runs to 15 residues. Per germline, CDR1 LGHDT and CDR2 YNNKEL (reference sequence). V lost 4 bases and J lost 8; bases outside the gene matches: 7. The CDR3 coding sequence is TGTGCCAGCAGCCGAGACGACAGGGGTTATTCACCCCTCCACTTT. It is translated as CASSRDDRGYSPLHF.

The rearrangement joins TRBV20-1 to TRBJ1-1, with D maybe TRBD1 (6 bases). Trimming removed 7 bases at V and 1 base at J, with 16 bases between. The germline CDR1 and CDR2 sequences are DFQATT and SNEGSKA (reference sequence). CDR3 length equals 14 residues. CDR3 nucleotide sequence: TGCAGTGTATTCCCTGGGACACGGAACACTGAAGCTTTCTTT. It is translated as CSVFPGTRNTEAFF.

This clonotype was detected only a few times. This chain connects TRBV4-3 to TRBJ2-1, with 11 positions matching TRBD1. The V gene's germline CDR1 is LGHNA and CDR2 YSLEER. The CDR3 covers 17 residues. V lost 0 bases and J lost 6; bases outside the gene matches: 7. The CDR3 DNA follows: TGCGCCAGCAGCCAAGATATTGGACAGGGGGCGTTCAATGAGCAGTTCTTC. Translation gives CASSQDIGQGAFNEQFF.

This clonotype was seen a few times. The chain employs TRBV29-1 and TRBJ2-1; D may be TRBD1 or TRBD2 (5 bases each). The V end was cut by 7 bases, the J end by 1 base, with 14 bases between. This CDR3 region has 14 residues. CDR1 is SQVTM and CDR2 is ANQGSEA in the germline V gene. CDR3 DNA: TGCAGCGGTTCGGGAAAGGGGTCCTACAATGAGCAGTTCTTC. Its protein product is CSGSGKGSYNEQFF.

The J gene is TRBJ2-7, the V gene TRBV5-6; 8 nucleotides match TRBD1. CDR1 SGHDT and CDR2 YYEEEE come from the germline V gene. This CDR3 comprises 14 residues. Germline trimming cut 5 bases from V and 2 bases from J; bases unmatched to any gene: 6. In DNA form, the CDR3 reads TGTGCCAGCAGTCCTGACAGGGGCACCTACGAGCAGTACTTC. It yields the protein CASSPDRGTYEQYF.

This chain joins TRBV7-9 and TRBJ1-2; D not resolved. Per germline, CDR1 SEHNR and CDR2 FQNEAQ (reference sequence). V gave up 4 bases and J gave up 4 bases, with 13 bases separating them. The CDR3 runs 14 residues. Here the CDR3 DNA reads TGTGCCAGCAGCTCTAACCAGGCATTCTATGGCTACACCTTC. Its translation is CASSSNQAFYGYTF. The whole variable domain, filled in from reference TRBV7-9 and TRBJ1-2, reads DTGVSQNPRHKITKRGQNVTFRCDPISEHNRLYWYRQTLGQGPEFLTYFQNEAQLEKSRLLSDRFSAERPKGSFSTLEIQRTEQGDSAMYLCASSSNQAFYGYTFGSGTRLTVV.

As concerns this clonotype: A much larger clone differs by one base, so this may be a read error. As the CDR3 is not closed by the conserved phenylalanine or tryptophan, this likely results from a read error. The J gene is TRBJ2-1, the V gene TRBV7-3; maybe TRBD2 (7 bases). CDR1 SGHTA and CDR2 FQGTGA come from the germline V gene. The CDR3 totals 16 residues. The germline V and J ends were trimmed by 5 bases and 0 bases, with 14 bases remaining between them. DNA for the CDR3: TGTGCCAGCAGCCCGCGGGGGCCTAGCTCCTACAATGAGCAGTTCCTC. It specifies CASSPRGPSSYNEQFL.